Listed here are 15 T cell receptor beta chains from one sample, sequenced in a study of PD-1 blockade in classical Hodgkin lymphoma. Sequencing used immunoSEQ multiplex PCR; TCRdb keeps in-frame clones, though not all of them. The table has 20,000 to 25,000 clones, approximately 68% seen once; the top ten hold about 1.2%. Time point of the sample: cycle 4 day 1 (C4D1), after less than 7 weeks of nivolumab. No patient escaped relapse after autologous stem cell transplantation, and brentuximab vedotin exposure varied. Starting with thawed PBMCs, CD4+ T cells were purified by magnetic negative selection. The material was CD4+ T cells from blood, obtained before the fourth cycle of nivolumab. The receptors come from a human donor with classical Hodgkin lymphoma.

The rearrangement uses TRBV7-9 and TRBJ2-7; 8 bases match TRBD1. Germline CDR1 SEHNR, CDR2 FQNEAQ (reference sequence). The V and J ends lost 5 bases and 3 bases, in that order; junction bases with no gene match: 9. The CDR3 is 15 residues long. The CDR3 sequence is CASSPGQGSHYEQYF. CDR3 in DNA: TGTGCCAGCAGCCCCGGACAGGGCTCTCACTACGAGCAGTACTTC.

The CDR3 region has the DNA TGTGCCAGCAGCCAGGTCGCGGGGCGCGGAAACACCATATATTTT. As protein: CASSQVAGRGNTIYF. V gene TRBV7-2 combines with J gene TRBJ1-3; the D gene is possibly TRBD1 (5 bases). The CDR3 consists of 15 residues. CDR1 is SGHTA and CDR2 is FQGNSA in the germline V gene. V shed 5 bases and J shed 4 bases, with 15 bases lying between them.

V gene TRBV28 combines with J gene TRBJ1-1, with D tentatively TRBD1 (6 bases). CDR3 length equals 13 residues. From germline, CDR1 is MDHEN and CDR2 SYDVKM. Trimming removed 10 bases from V and 2 bases from J, with 14 bases in between. In DNA form, the CDR3 reads TGTGCCACCCAACGGGGGGCCAACACTGAAGCTTTCTTT. Its protein is CATQRGANTEAFF.

The rearrangement joins TRBV5-4 to TRBJ2-5; D gene uncertain. The CDR3 is 16 residues long. CDR1 is SGHNT and CDR2 is YYREEE in the germline V gene (reference sequence). The V end was cut by 3 bases, the J end by 2 bases, with 17 bases between. CDR3 nucleotide sequence: TGTGCCAGCAGCTCTAGAGGCGGTTCGCCGCAAGAGACCCAGTACTTC. Amino acid sequence: CASSSRGGSPQETQYF.

V gene TRBV10-2 combines with J gene TRBJ2-7, with 8 nucleotides matching TRBD1. The J segment lost 0 bases and the V segment lost 10 bases, leaving 8 bases of the junction unmatched. This CDR3 is 14 amino acids long. Germline V gene lookup returns CDR1 WSHSY and CDR2 SAAADI. The CDR3 nucleotides read TGCGCCACCCGACGGACAGGGAGCTCCTACGAGCAGTACTTC. Its translation is CATRRTGSSYEQYF.

The CDR3 spells CASSLDRIYINTEAFF. CDR3 sequence (DNA): TGTGCCAGCAGCTTGGACAGGATCTACATAAACACTGAAGCTTTCTTT. The chain employs TRBV7-9 and TRBJ1-1, with 7 bases matching TRBD1. With V trimmed by 3 bases and J by 2 bases, 9 bases remained unmatched. Per germline, CDR1 SEHNR and CDR2 FQNEAQ (reference sequence). The CDR3 is 16 residues long.

This clone was found a few times. This chain connects TRBV2 to TRBJ2-3, with D maybe TRBD2 (6 bases). Germline V gives CDR1 SNHLY, CDR2 FYNNEI. There are 12 residues in the CDR3. Trimming shortened V by 3 bases and J by 5 bases, and 6 bases separated the two germline ends. The CDR3 DNA is TGTGCCAGCAGTGATAGCGGAGATACGCAGTATTTT. This codes for CASSDSGDTQYF. Based on the CDR3 plus reference TRBV2 and TRBJ2-3, the full variable domain is EPEVTQTPSHQVTQMGQEVILRCVPISNHLYFYWYRQILGQKVEFLVSFYNNEISEKSEIFDDQFSVERPDGSNFTLKIRSTKLEDSAMYFCASSDSGDTQYFGPGTRLTVL.

The chain employs TRBV7-2 and TRBJ2-5; the D gene could be TRBD1 or TRBD2 (6 bases each). This CDR3 contains 19 residues. Germline loops: CDR1 SGHTA, CDR2 FQGNSA. V dropped 5 bases and J dropped 4 bases, with 29 bases sitting between them. CDR3 nucleotide sequence: TGTGCCAGCAGCCCAGGGATCGGGGCGACGGGGGCCGAGGTAGAGACCCAGTACTTC. It encodes CASSPGIGATGAEVETQYF.

CDR3 sequence (DNA): TGTGCCAGCAGTGAAATGGGTCGCACTGAAGCTTTCTTT. Amino acids: CASSEMGRTEAFF. The chain links TRBV25-1 to TRBJ1-1; D uncertain. V lost 2 bases, J lost 4 bases, and 8 bases lay in between. The CDR3 totals 13 residues. The germline gives CDR1 MGHDK, CDR2 SYGVNS.

This clone was detected only a few times. The chain is built from TRBV5-1 and TRBJ1-2; 9 bases are shared with TRBD1. Germline assignment: CDR1 SGHRS and CDR2 YFSETQ. With 1 base clipped from V and 3 bases from J, the junction kept 7 bases outside the gene matches. The CDR3 totals 16 residues. The CDR3, as DNA: TGCGCCAGCAGCTTGAGGACAGGGGACTACCACTATGGCTACACCTTC. Protein: CASSLRTGDYHYGYTF.

The chain is built from TRBV7-2 and TRBJ2-6, with D possibly TRBD1 on 6 matching bases. The CDR3 totals 17 residues. Germline V lookup: CDR1 SGHTA, CDR2 FQGNSA. V lost 6 bases to trimming and J lost 0 bases, with 15 bases between them. DNA of the CDR3: TGTGCCAGCAGGCGCTGGACAGCTTCCTCTGGGGCCAACGTCCTGACTTTC. Amino acid sequence: CASRRWTASSGANVLTF. The full variable domain, in which reference TRBV7-2 and TRBJ2-6 provide the parts outside the CDR3, is GAGVSQSPSNKVTEKGKDVELRCDPISGHTALYWYRQSLGQGLEFLIYFQGNSAPDKSGLPSDRFSAERTGGSVSTLTIQRTQQEDSAVYLCASRRWTASSGANVLTFGAGSRLTVL.

The V and J genes are TRBV10-3 and TRBJ2-3; D unresolved. CDR1 is ENHRY, CDR2 SYGVKD, per germline. There are 13 residues in the CDR3. V lost 3 bases to trimming and J lost 6 bases, with 10 bases between them. The CDR3, as DNA: TGTGCCATCAGTGAAGAAAACGGGGATACGCAGTATTTT. Translating it yields CAISEENGDTQYF.

This rearrangement joins TRBV21-1 to TRBJ1-4; the tabulated D call, TRBD1, remains unverified against the DNA. TRBV21-1 is reported as a pseudogene. The CDR3 length is 14 residues. CDR3 in amino acids: CASSIRQGNGKLFF. The CDR3 coding sequence is TGTGCCAGCAGCATAAGACAGGGGAACGGAAAACTGTTTTTT.

The chain recombines TRBV10-3 with TRBJ1-2; tentative D call: TRBD1 (6 bases). V gave up 5 bases and J gave up 6 bases, with 19 bases separating them. Germline V gene sequence: CDR1 ENHRY, CDR2 SYGVKD. The CDR3 runs to 15 residues. CDR3 DNA: TGTGCCATCAGTACCACAGGGACAAAGGGAGATGGCTACACCTTC. Its translation is CAISTTGTKGDGYTF.

V is TRBV7-9 and J is TRBJ2-1; 12 bases line up with TRBD2. Germline V gene lookup returns CDR1 SEHNR and CDR2 FQNEAQ (reference sequence). The CDR3 runs to 18 residues. The ends lost 1 base at V and 8 bases at J; junction bases unmatched: 12. CDR3 sequence: CASSLGRLLAGGLDEQFF. The CDR3 region has the DNA TGTGCCAGCAGCTTAGGGCGGCTTCTAGCGGGGGGGCTGGATGAGCAGTTCTTC.